This paragraph reports one T cell receptor beta chain. Its antigen is unknown. Base qualities were left out, and no much larger clone turns up one base away. The intended sense of this specimen's time point label: about 28 days (+/-7) after the second vaccine dose. According to the study, the label for this sample's treatment or condition signals: meningococcal conjugate vaccine given as trial control. The vaccinee samples were drawn from two UK trials, COV001 and COV002, one of which was a single-blind randomized controlled phase 2/3 trial testing AZD1222 (ChAdOx1 nCoV-19) in healthy adults. For TCRbeta chain sequencing, PBMC samples from trial participants were taken at day 0 and at day 28 after the second dose. The CDR3 regions of human TCRbeta chains were analyzed by immunosequencing. The study's processing was this. Repertoire TCRs were checked for matches against a reference library of SARS-CoV-2-specific TCRs that had been generated using the MIRA antigen-specificity platform. Breadth meant the fraction of unique TCRs that were SARS-CoV-2-associated, whereas depth meant the fraction of total T cells that were SARS-CoV-2-associated. Using the MIRA data, each spike-specific TCR was assigned both to the spike region to which the TCR was reactive and to a CD4 or CD8 class. Log10-transformed breadth and depth values were compared by one-way ANOVA with Sidak's multiple comparisons tests. Here the immuneACCESS table is served through TCRdb, limited to in-frame sequences with V and J called. Missing clones are a known gap in these copies; in checked studies unresolved V genes cover under half, and the rest lacks a known reason. The V and J calls and the clone size are those of that table, but D and trimming were determined from the DNA. The sample data list roughly 120,000 clones, and approximately 90% of these were observed just once. The leading ten clones occupy 4% to 4.5% of the sample.

Cut back by 2 bases and 9 bases, the V and J ends lie 17 bases apart. The CDR3, cysteine through phenylalanine, is 16 amino acids long. Only CDR3 DNA is held: 48 bases, read in frame from base 1. CDR1 SEHNR and CDR2 FQNEAQ are derived from the germline V gene (reference sequence). The data are from a study of T cell responses to AZD1222 COVID-19 vaccine (dated by TCRdb to the early 2020s). About the investigation overall: TCR sequencing was performed for 230 to 250 trial participants, of whom about 200 were given two doses of AZD1222 and around 25 were given two doses of MenACWY control vaccine. Trial participants were enrolled by age into 18-55, 56-69 and 70-plus year subgroups, with 148, 28 and 57 TCR-sequenced participants respectively. Overall results and qualifications from the work: The 56-69-year group was small, and its depth increase did not reach significance, likely because of low power. Participants were mostly white British, with more females than males. The authors suggested clonal diversity may have been underestimated. Reportedly, close to half of the unique spike-specific TCRs recognized epitopes lying outside the regions that are mutated in the B.1.351 and B.1.1.7 variants. Vaccine-associated CD4 TCRs spanned the whole spike protein, with dominant responses in regions 160-218 and 743-854. After two AZD1222 doses, spike-specific TCR breadth and depth were significantly higher than at day 0 and than in MenACWY recipients. Because no samples from the day 14 peak response were available, repertoires could be characterized only after the peak T cell response. Conclusions about previously exposed vaccinees are limited, since just five to seven AZD1222 recipients were seropositive for SARS-CoV-2 at baseline.

Recombination linked TRBV7-9 to TRBJ1-6; the D gene is unclear. The receptor comes from an adult who received the MenACWY meningococcal vaccine as a control. Material: peripheral blood, obtained 28 days after the second dose of the MenACWY control vaccine. At the DNA level, the sequence is TGTGCCAGCAGCTTAACGGAGACGAGTTGGGCTTCACCCCTCCACTTT. It translates as CASSLTETSWASPLHF. With the rest looked up from the reference TRBV7-9 and TRBJ1-6 genes rather than sequenced, the full variable domain is DTGVSQNPRHKITKRGQNVTFRCDPISEHNRLYWYRQTLGQGPEFLTYFQNEAQLEKSRLLSDRFSAERPKGSFSTLEIQRTEQGDSAMYLCASSLTETSWASPLHFGNGTRLTVT.